Presented here are 19 T cell receptor beta chains from one specimen sequenced in a study of blood T cells in healthy people across ages. Together with a sample-barcoded 5' primer, a J-beta primer mix was included in a second PCR lasting about 6 to 11 cycles. MiXCR was run by TCRdb on the 5' RACE reads, yielding one entry per CDR3 protein. The sample yields about 1.1 million distinct CDR3 sequences, around two fifths seen once. The specimen was blood. The receptors derive from a young man in good health.

As for this clonotype: A read error may produce the germline difference seen at one junction end. CDR3 protein: CASSRGTSDGDTRYF. The CDR3, as DNA: TGCGCCAGCAGCCGCGGGACTAGCGATGGAGATACGCGGTATTTT. The V and J genes are TRBV4-3 and TRBJ2-3, with 10 positions matching TRBD2. From germline, CDR1 is LGHNA and CDR2 YSLEER. This CDR3 region has 15 residues.

The chain is built from TRBV4-3 and TRBJ2-5; a weak D match, TRBD2 (5 bases). V lost 0 bases to trimming and J lost 5 bases, with 13 bases between them. This CDR3 region has 15 residues. Germline-derived CDR1 and CDR2 are LGHNA and YSLEER. The CDR3 protein is CASSQDYGRRETQYF. CDR3 in DNA: TGCGCCAGCAGCCAAGATTATGGGCGGAGGGAGACCCAGTACTTC.

V is TRBV25-1 and J is TRBJ1-2; D may be TRBD1 (5 bases). This CDR3 has 15 amino acids. Germline-derived CDR1 and CDR2 are MGHDK and SYGVNS. Trimming stripped 4 bases from V and 6 bases from J, with 18 bases between. The CDR3 bases are TGTGCCAGCAGTGGACGTTGGTCAGGGACGGATGGCTACACCTTC. Residues: CASSGRWSGTDGYTF.

This clonotype has just a few counts. It may be a read error: a sequence one base away is much more abundant. The chain carries TRBV12-3 or TRBV12-4 and TRBJ2-2, with 10 bases matching TRBD2. This CDR3 comprises 14 residues. The CDR3 here is CASSVAGGTGELFF. Written as DNA, the CDR3 is TGTGCCAGCAGTGTAGCGGGGGGCACCGGGGAGCTGTTTTTT.

The chain is built from TRBV7-3 and TRBJ2-4; TRBD2 aligns across 13 bases. V lost 5 bases and J lost 13; bases outside the gene matches: 14. The CDR3 consists of 16 residues. Germline lookup yields CDR1 SGHTA and CDR2 FQGTGA. CDR3 coding DNA: TGTGCCAGCAGCCCAAGACTAGCGGGGGGTAGATCTGAGCAGTACTTC. It translates to CASSPRLAGGRSEQYF. Drawing the rest from reference TRBV7-3 and TRBJ2-4, the complete variable domain is GAGVSQTPSNKVTEKGKYVELRCDPISGHTALYWYRQSLGQGPEFLIYFQGTGAADDSGLPNDRFFAVRPEGSVSTLKIQRTERGDSAVYLCASSPRLAGGRSEQYFGAGTRLSVL.

The chain recombines TRBV10-3 with TRBJ1-6, with D possibly TRBD1 on 6 matching bases. V was shortened by 4 bases and J by 18 bases, with 22 bases between the two germline ends. The germline V gene encodes CDR1 ENHRY and CDR2 SYGVKD. This CDR3 comprises 14 residues. The CDR3: CAISVPGGGSTPHF. The CDR3, as DNA: TGTGCCATCAGTGTCCCCGGAGGGGGATCCACCCCCCACTTT.

Remarks on this clonotype: Relative to the germline gene, one junction end is altered; a read error may explain this. The gene calls are TRBV20-1 and TRBJ1-1; D gene ambiguous. The germline V gene encodes CDR1 DFQATT and CDR2 SNEGSKA (reference sequence). This CDR3 spans 12 amino acids. This CDR3 is CRARDANTEAFF. CDR3 nucleotides: TGCAGGGCTAGAGATGCTAACACTGAAGCTTTCTTT.

The chain is built from TRBV9 and TRBJ2-1, with D hard to call. V lost 0 bases, J lost 7 bases, and 11 bases lay in between. The CDR3 loop spans 14 amino acids. The germline V gene encodes CDR1 SGDLS and CDR2 YYNGEE. The CDR3 nucleotides are TGTGCCAGCAGCGTAGCTACTTCGTCGAATGAGCAGTTCTTC. Its translation: CASSVATSSNEQFF.

The chain recombines TRBV5-1 with TRBJ2-7, with 9 bases matching TRBD1. The CDR3 consists of 16 residues. The germline CDR1 and CDR2 sequences are SGHRS and YFSETQ. The ends lost 1 base at V and 0 bases at J; junction bases unmatched: 5. Written as DNA, the CDR3 is TGCGCCAGCAGCTTGTCCGGGACAGGGCTCTCCTACGAGCAGTACTTC. Amino acids: CASSLSGTGLSYEQYF.

J is TRBJ1-4 and V is TRBV7-9; TRBD1 is a possible D gene (5 bases). The CDR3 has 14 amino acids. V lost 5 bases and J 8 bases, leaving 15 bases between the germline ends. Germline values: CDR1 SEHNR, CDR2 FQNEAQ (reference sequence). The CDR3 nucleotides read TGTGCCAGCAGCGGACCCCAGGGTGAAGAAAAACTGTTTTTT. Encoded protein: CASSGPQGEEKLFF.

J is TRBJ2-5 and V is TRBV20-1; 7 bases fit TRBD1. The CDR3 spans 13 residues. Germline V gene data show CDR1 as DFQATT and CDR2 as SNEGSKA (reference sequence). V was pared by 3 bases and J by 11 bases, with 12 bases of the junction left unmatched. Written as DNA, the CDR3 is TGCAGTGCTAGGGACAGGCTATACAATGAGCAGTACTTC. Residues: CSARDRLYNEQYF.

This clonotype came up many times. The chain combines TRBV5-1 with TRBJ1-1, with D perhaps TRBD1 (5 bases). The germline gives CDR1 SGHRS, CDR2 YFSETQ. V was pared by 5 bases and J by 3 bases, with 11 bases between. The CDR3 consists of 13 residues. The CDR3 reads CASSQGHYTEAFF. CDR3 DNA sequence: TGCGCCAGCAGTCAGGGTCACTACACTGAAGCTTTCTTT.

The rearrangement uses TRBV6-5 and TRBJ1-2; weak D call: TRBD1 (5 bases). The CDR3 length is 14 residues. Trimming cost V 0 bases and J 6 bases, with 11 bases left between them. The germline V gene encodes CDR1 MNHEY and CDR2 SVGAGI. CDR3 nucleotides: TGTGCCAGCAGTTACTCCTCCGGGACCGATGGCTACACCTTC. It specifies CASSYSSGTDGYTF.

V and J are TRBV15 and TRBJ1-2; unclear D gene. The CDR3 runs to 13 residues. V lost 0 bases and J 4 bases, leaving 6 bases between the germline ends. Germline CDR1 is LNHNV and CDR2 is YYDKDF (reference sequence). CDR3 sequence (DNA): TGTGCCACCAGCAGAGACGGAACCTATGGCTACACCTTC. Translation: CATSRDGTYGYTF. The full variable domain, completed using reference TRBV15 and TRBJ1-2, is DAMVIQNPRYQVTQFGKPVTLSCSQTLNHNVMYWYQQKSSQAPKLLFHYYDKDFNNEADTPDNFQSRRPNTSFCFLDIRSPGLGDTAMYLCATSRDGTYGYTFGSGTRLTVV.

This clonotype was detected a few times. This chain links TRBV7-2 with TRBJ1-2; D unclear. Trimming left V 5 bases short and J 0 bases short, with 13 bases between. CDR1 and CDR2 (germline): SGHTA, FQGNSA. The CDR3 loop spans 15 amino acids. The CDR3 region has the DNA TGTGCCAGCAGCCTCTCAGCTACAACTAACTATGGCTACACCTTC. Protein sequence: CASSLSATTNYGYTF.

The chain carries TRBV13 and TRBJ2-6; unclear D gene. Germline V lookup: CDR1 PRHDT, CDR2 FYEKMQ (reference sequence). V was clipped by 1 base and J by 0 bases, with 4 bases between them. CDR3 length: 15 amino acids. The DNA of the CDR3 is TGTGCCAGCAGCTTAGCAGTCTCTGGGGCCAACGTCCTGACTTTC. Encoded protein: CASSLAVSGANVLTF.

The chain carries TRBV18 and TRBJ1-5; possibly TRBD1 for D (5 bases). Per the germline V gene, CDR1 is KGHSH and CDR2 is LQKENI. The CDR3 totals 16 residues. V was pared by 4 bases and J by 6 bases, with 19 bases between. Written as DNA, the CDR3 is TGTGCCAGCTCACTGTCTGTGGGGCAGGAGGTTCAGCCCCAGCATTTT. It translates to CASSLSVGQEVQPQHF.

J is TRBJ2-3 and V is TRBV20-1; D remains unclear. The CDR3 is made up of 13 amino acids. Germline-derived CDR1 and CDR2 are DFQATT and SNEGSKA (reference sequence). The ends were cut back, 3 bases at V and 2 bases at J, with 9 bases in the middle. DNA for the CDR3: TGCAGTGCTAGCTGCTATCCCACAGATACGCAGTATTTT. Protein product: CSASCYPTDTQYF.

This clonotype was counted only a few times. This rearrangement joins TRBV7-9 to TRBJ2-3, with D possibly matching TRBD1 (6 bases). Germline V gene lookup returns CDR1 SEHNR and CDR2 FQNEAQ (reference sequence). The CDR3 has 14 residues. V was shortened by 4 bases and J by 4 bases, with 12 bases between the two germline ends. CDR3 sequence (DNA): TGTGCCAGCAGCTCCCGACAGGAATCAGATACGCAGTATTTT. This gives the protein CASSSRQESDTQYF.